This is a list of T cell receptor beta chains from one sample in a study of PD-L1 blockade in urothelial cancer. Measured with immunoSEQ multiplex PCR; TCRdb has only the in-frame clones, and not every one. This table holds approximately 45,000 clones, 75% to 85% found once. This specimen was PBMCs, taken around atezolizumab (anti-PD-L1) treatment. The origin of the receptors is a man over 45 with urothelial cancer. Both conserved end residues are part of each CDR3. A D gene is named only where the DNA matches it firmly. Size is omitted from some rows. Given values are once, few, many or a class for expanded clones.

abundance | j_gene | v_gene | d_gene | CDR3nt | CDR3aa
. | TRBJ2-3 | TRBV18 | TRBD1 | TGTGCCAGCTCACCCCAAGACAGGGTTGATACGCAGTATTTT | CASSPQDRVDTQYF
. | TRBJ2-1 | TRBV19 | . | TGTGCCGTTCAGGGGGCGGGAGGGCCTTATGAGCAGTTCTTC | CAVQGAGGPYEQFF
. | TRBJ2-7 | TRBV30 | . | TGTGCCTGGAGTGCCCGGTACGAGCAGTACTTC | CAWSARYEQYF
. | TRBJ1-1 | TRBV11-3 | TRBD1 | TGTGCCAGCAGCTACGGACAGGGGGCTGAAGCTTTCTTT | CASSYGQGAEAFF
. | TRBJ1-2 | TRBV7-8 | . | TGTGCCAGCAGCACCTGGGACAAACTATATGGCTACACCTTC | CASSTWDKLYGYTF
once | TRBJ1-6 | TRBV6-6 | . | TGTGCCAGCAGTTCCCAATTCCCCGGGGCCCTCCACTTT | CASSSQFPGALHF
. | TRBJ2-1 | TRBV7-3 | TRBD2 | TGTGCCAGCACGGCAGCGGGAAACCCCAATGAGCAGTTCTTC | CASTAAGNPNEQFF
few | TRBJ2-7 | TRBV18 | TRBD1 | TGTGCCAGCTCACCAACGGTCACAGGGGGCTACTACGAGCAGTACTTC | CASSPTVTGGYYEQYF
. | TRBJ2-3 | TRBV6-5 | . | TGTGCCAGCACCCCGAGTTCTAGCACAGATACGCAGTATTTT | CASTPSSSTDTQYF
. | TRBJ2-1 | TRBV7-8 | . | TGTGCCAGCAGCCCTAAGAATGAGCAGTTCTTC | CASSPKNEQFF
. | TRBJ1-1 | TRBV20-1 | TRBD1 | TGCAGTGCTCGGACAGGGGGCCGAGCTTTCTTT | CSARTGGRAFF
. | TRBJ1-4 | TRBV27 | TRBD1 | TGTGCCAGCAGTCCAGGGACAGGTGAAAAACTGTTTTTT | CASSPGTGEKLFF
. | TRBJ1-1 | TRBV11-2 | . | TGTGCCAGCAGCTTAGACCCTTACACTGAAGCTTTCTTT | CASSLDPYTEAFF
. | TRBJ1-6 | TRBV18 | TRBD1 | TGTGCCAGCTCGACAGGGATCGTCTCAAATTCACCCCTCCACTTT | CASSTGIVSNSPLHF
. | TRBJ2-1 | TRBV4-1 | TRBD2 | TGCGCCAGCAGCCAAGAATTCAGGACTAGCGGCCACAATGAGCAGTTCTTC | CASSQEFRTSGHNEQFF
. | TRBJ1-2 | TRBV4-1 | . | TGCGCCAGCAGCCAACTTACAGGTGACTATGGCTACACCTTC | CASSQLTGDYGYTF
. | TRBJ2-7 | TRBV7-8 | TRBD2 | TGTGCCAGCAGCTTAACGACTAGCGGGAGTTCCTCCTACGAGCAGTACTTC | CASSLTTSGSSSYEQYF
few | TRBJ1-5 | TRBV9 | . | TGTGCCAGCAGTGACAGGCCTAGCAATCAGCCCCAGCATTTT | CASSDRPSNQPQHF
. | TRBJ2-1 | TRBV6-5 | . | TGTGCCAGCAGTGGGGTGGCGGGGACAGACAATGAGCAGTTCTTC | CASSGVAGTDNEQFF
. | TRBJ2-7 | TRBV2 | . | TGTGCCAGCAGCCTTAGAGCCGTTCCCGGGTACGAGCAGTACTTC | CASSLRAVPGYEQYF
once | TRBJ1-6 | TRBV2 | . | TGTGCCAGCAACGGGGGGCTTAATTCACCCCTCCACTTT | CASNGGLNSPLHF
. | TRBJ2-7 | TRBV6-5 | TRBD2 | TGTGCCAGCAGTTACGGGACTAGCGGTAACTACGAGCAGTACTTC | CASSYGTSGNYEQYF
few | TRBJ2-7 | TRBV4-2 | TRBD2 | TGTGCCAGCAGCCAAGCCTCTGGGGGACTAGCGGGAGTCGGGCGCGAGCAGTACTTC | CASSQASGGLAGVGREQYF
. | TRBJ2-6 | TRBV5-1 | TRBD1 | TGCGCCACCACGACAGGGGCTTCTGGGGCCAACGTCCTGACTTTC | CATTTGASGANVLTF
once | TRBJ1-2 | TRBV2 | TRBD1 | TGTGCCAGCATGGGACAGGGAGACTATGGCTACACCTTC | CASMGQGDYGYTF
few | TRBJ1-4 | TRBV4-2 | . | TGTGCCAGCAGAGCTAGTCTACAGGTGGAAAAACTGTTTTTT | CASRASLQVEKLFF
. | TRBJ1-1 | TRBV10-3 | TRBD1 | TGTGCCATCACCTCGACAGGGATGAACACTGAAGCTTTCTTT | CAITSTGMNTEAFF
. | TRBJ2-1 | TRBV7-9 | TRBD1 | TGTGCCAGCAGCTCAACAGGGGGCAGCTACAATGAGCAGTTCTTC | CASSSTGGSYNEQFF
. | TRBJ1-6 | TRBV7-9 | . | TGTGCCAGCAGCCGGGGGAGCTACTCCTATAATTCACCCCTCCACTTT | CASSRGSYSYNSPLHF
. | TRBJ1-6 | TRBV2 | . | TGTGCCAGCGAGTCGCATTCACCCCTCCACTTT | CASESHSPLHF